This TCR beta chain comes out of a study of blood T cell repertoires in COVID-19 (TCRdb year 2020). Study-wide context: The collaborator samples originated in the United States, Italy and Spain and spanned the acute and convalescent phases of COVID-19. The prospective study material was composed of cDNA or gDNA derived from T cells, B-cell-depleted T cells, or PBMCs. The dataset comprised deeply sampled blood TCRbeta repertoires from subjects exposed to, actively infected with, or recovered from COVID-19. The repertoires were made available in a free public database intended to serve as a resource for research on the immune response to SARS-CoV-2. The samples were drawn from the first 160 participants of the ongoing ImmuneRACE study and from 1,254 subjects provided by 6 global collaborators. A de-identified subject ID, COVID-19 status, age in years and sex were almost always included in the sample metadata. Where HLA class I and class II types were available, the types were taken from metadata supplied by the sample provider, not from assay-based typing. What the research found in general, with its limitations: The quantity of clinical and demographic metadata differed by source and by participant and was supplied without curation.

Comments on this clone: Its antigen target is currently unknown. Base qualities are not provided; no much larger clone lies one nucleotide away.

Each collaborating institution followed its own protocols to collect whole blood in K2EDTA tubes. For TCRbeta analysis, collaborator samples were shipped as frozen whole blood, as isolated PBMCs, or as DNA extracted from either sample type. TCRbeta CDR3 regions were amplified from genomic DNA by means of the immunoSEQ Assay, a bias-controlled multiplex PCR. Turning to the authors' computational methods: Within the assay, amplification of reference gene primers was used to estimate how many nucleated cells each sample contained. To quantify the absolute abundance of each unique TCRbeta CDR3 rearrangement, sequence reads were collapsed and filtered. For each sample, productive Simpson clonality was calculated as the square root of Simpson's diversity index over productive rearrangements. Here the immuneACCESS table is served through TCRdb, limited to in-frame sequences with V and J called. Missing clones are a known gap in these copies; in checked studies unresolved V genes cover under half, and the rest lacks a known reason. V, J and clone size derive from that table, while D and trimming were established from the DNA sequence. Present in this sample are 300,000 or so clones, over 70% of which were seen just once. About 1.2% of the sample comes from the top ten.

The material sequenced was peripheral blood. This receptor was identified in a woman between 45 and 60 years old with acute or convalescent COVID-19.

In nucleotide form, the sequence is TGTGCCAGCACCCCCGACAGTGACGGCGCTTTCTTT. This translates into CASTPDSDGAFF. The V and J genes are TRBV12-3 or TRBV12-4 and TRBJ1-1; a tentative D match to TRBD1 spans 5 bases. From its cysteine to its phenylalanine, the CDR3 spans 12 amino acids. The kept DNA is CDR3 alone, 36 bases in frame from the first base. The V and J ends are trimmed by 7 bases and 11 bases, leaving 17 bases between them.